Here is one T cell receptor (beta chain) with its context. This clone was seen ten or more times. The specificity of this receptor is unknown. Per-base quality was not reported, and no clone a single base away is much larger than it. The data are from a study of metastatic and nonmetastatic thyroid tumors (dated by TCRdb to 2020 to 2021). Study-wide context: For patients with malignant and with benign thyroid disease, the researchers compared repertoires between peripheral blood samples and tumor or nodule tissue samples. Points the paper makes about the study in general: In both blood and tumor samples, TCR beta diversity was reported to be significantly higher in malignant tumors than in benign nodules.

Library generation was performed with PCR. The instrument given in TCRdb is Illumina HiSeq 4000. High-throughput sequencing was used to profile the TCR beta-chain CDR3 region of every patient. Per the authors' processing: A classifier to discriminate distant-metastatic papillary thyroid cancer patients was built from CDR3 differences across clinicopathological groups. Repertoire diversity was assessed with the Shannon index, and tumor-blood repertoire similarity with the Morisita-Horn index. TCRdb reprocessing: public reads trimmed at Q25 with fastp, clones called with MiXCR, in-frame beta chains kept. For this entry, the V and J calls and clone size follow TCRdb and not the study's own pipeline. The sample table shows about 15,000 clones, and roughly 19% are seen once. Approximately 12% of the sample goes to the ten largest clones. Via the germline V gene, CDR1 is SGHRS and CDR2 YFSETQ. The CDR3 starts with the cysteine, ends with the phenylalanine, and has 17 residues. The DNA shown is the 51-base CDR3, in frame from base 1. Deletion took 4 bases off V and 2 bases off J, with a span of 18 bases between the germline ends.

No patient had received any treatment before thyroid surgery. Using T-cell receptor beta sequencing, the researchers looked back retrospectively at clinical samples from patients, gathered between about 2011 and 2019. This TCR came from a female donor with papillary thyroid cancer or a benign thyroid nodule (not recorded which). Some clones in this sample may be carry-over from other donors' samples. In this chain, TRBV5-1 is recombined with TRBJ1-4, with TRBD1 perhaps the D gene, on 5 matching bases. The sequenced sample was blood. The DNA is TGCGCCAGCAGCCCCTTTTGGAGCAGGGTCACTAATGAAAAACTGTTTTTT. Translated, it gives CASSPFWSRVTNEKLFF.